These 17 T cell receptor beta chains originate from one sample sequenced in a study of T cells in localized non-small cell lung cancer. The data were produced by immunoSEQ multiplex PCR, yet TCRdb's version contains in-frame clones alone and is incomplete. The sample holds 2,000 to 2,500 clones, around 29% seen once. The sequenced sample was lung tumor tissue, obtained before any cancer treatment. The receptors come from a man aged 35 to 70 with stage III squamous cell lung carcinoma.

This chain connects TRBV6-1 to TRBJ2-7, with 9 bases aligning to TRBD2. The V gene end was trimmed by 1 base and the J gene end by 8 bases; junction bases not matched to a gene: 9. From germline, CDR1 is MNHNS and CDR2 SASEGT. The CDR3 is made up of 15 amino acids. The DNA for the CDR3 is TGTGCCAGCAGTGAAGGGGGGACTAGCCCAGGCAAGCAGTACTTC. It codes for CASSEGGTSPGKQYF.

This rearrangement joins TRBV12-5 to TRBJ2-3; 7 bases are a match to TRBD2. This CDR3 is 16 amino acids long. The germline V gene encodes CDR1 LGHNT and CDR2 FRNRAP. J was trimmed by 2 bases and V by 1 base; bases with no gene match: 6. CDR3 bases: TGTGCTAGTGGTTTGGACGATAGCGGGTACACAGATACGCAGTATTTT. This encodes CASGLDDSGYTDTQYF. The whole variable domain, filled in from reference TRBV12-5 and TRBJ2-3, reads DARVTQTPRHKVTEMGQEVTMRCQPILGHNTVFWYRQTMMQGLELLAYFRNRAPLDDSGMPKDRFSAEMPDATLATLKIQPSEPRDSAVYFCASGLDDSGYTDTQYFGPGTRLTVL.

The chain combines TRBV15 with TRBJ2-5; D not resolved. This CDR3 spans 14 amino acids. Germline V gene data show CDR1 as LNHNV and CDR2 as YYDKDF (reference sequence). V lost 1 base and J 2 bases, leaving 8 bases between the germline ends. The CDR3 loop reads CATSRAKPQETQYF. DNA for the CDR3: TGTGCCACCAGCAGAGCCAAGCCGCAAGAGACCCAGTACTTC.

The chain employs TRBV9 and TRBJ2-3, with D tentatively TRBD2 (5 bases). This CDR3 is 16 amino acids long. Germline V gene data show CDR1 as SGDLS and CDR2 as YYNGEE. Trimming shortened V by 1 base and J by 2 bases, and 14 bases separated the two germline ends. CDR3 nucleotide sequence: TGTGCCAGCAGCGTACGGGGTGACGGTAACACAGATACGCAGTATTTT. Protein sequence: CASSVRGDGNTDTQYF.

The chain has TRBV6-8 and TRBJ2-7; weak D call: TRBD2 (5 bases). V shed 4 bases and J shed 6 bases, with 13 bases lying between them. Germline CDR1 reads MNHGY; CDR2 reads SAAAGT. CDR3 length: 13 amino acids. CDR3 nucleotides: TGTGCCAGCAGTTTACGGGAAGCGAGCGAGCAGTACTTC. This sequence encodes CASSLREASEQYF.

This clone turned up a few times. The chain joins TRBV18 to TRBJ1-1; 8 nucleotides agree with TRBD1. The V gene end was trimmed by 5 bases and the J gene end by 8 bases; junction bases not matched to a gene: 7. This CDR3 region has 13 residues. Looked up from germline, CDR1 is KGHSH and CDR2 is LQKENI. The CDR3: CASSSSTGAEAFF. Written as DNA, the CDR3 is TGTGCCAGCTCATCATCGACAGGGGCCGAAGCTTTCTTT.

The chain combines TRBV5-1 with TRBJ2-3, with D unresolved. Germline V gives CDR1 SGHRS, CDR2 YFSETQ. Trimming took off 2 bases at V and 2 bases at J, with 9 bases between the two ends. This CDR3 is 14 amino acids long. The CDR3 region has the DNA TGCGCCAGCAGCTTAGACCTCCCCACAGATACGCAGTATTTT. Translation gives CASSLDLPTDTQYF.

CDR3 nucleotide sequence: TGTGCCAGCAGTTATGAAACAGGGCACAATAATCAGCCCCAGCATTTT. Amino acid sequence: CASSYETGHNNQPQHF. The chain carries TRBV11-3 and TRBJ1-5, with D maybe TRBD1 (6 bases). V lost 6 bases, J lost 4 bases, and 19 bases lay in between. The CDR3 consists of 16 residues. Germline values: CDR1 SGHNT, CDR2 YENEEA.

This chain links TRBV30 with TRBJ2-3, with D unresolved. This CDR3 is 14 amino acids long. Trimming stripped 7 bases from V and 0 bases from J, with 14 bases between. From germline, CDR1 is GTSNPN and CDR2 SVGIG (reference sequence). The DNA of the CDR3 is TGTGCCTCGCAGAGGACCAGAAGCACAGATACGCAGTATTTT. It codes for CASQRTRSTDTQYF. The variable domain in full, with the rest retrieved from reference TRBV30 and TRBJ2-3, is SQTIHQWPATLVQPVGSPLSLECTVEGTSNPNLYWYRQAAGRGLQLLFYSVGIGQISSEVPQNLSASRPQDRQFILSSKKLLLSDSGFYLCASQRTRSTDTQYFGPGTRLTVL.

The rearrangement uses TRBV28 and TRBJ2-1; TRBD2 aligns across 12 bases. Unmatched junction bases numbered 3, after V lost 5 bases and J lost 4 bases. CDR1 and CDR2 from the germline V gene are MDHEN and SYDVKM. CDR3 length: 15 amino acids. In nucleotides, the CDR3 is TGTGCCAGCAGTCGGACTAGCGGGGTTTACAATGAGCAGTTCTTC. Translation gives CASSRTSGVYNEQFF.

In its sample, this clone was seen a few times. The V gene is TRBV9, the J gene TRBJ2-4; TRBD1 matches 10 bases. This CDR3 is 14 amino acids long. From germline, CDR1 is SGDLS and CDR2 YYNGEE. J was trimmed by 5 bases and V by 7 bases; bases with no gene match: 6. The CDR3 sequence: CASRGGTGENIQYF. In nucleotides, the CDR3 is TGTGCCAGCCGAGGAGGGACAGGGGAAAACATTCAGTACTTC.

This clone was picked up one time. The chain uses TRBV19 and TRBJ1-5, with D unresolved. CDR1 and CDR2 (germline): LNHDA, SQIVND (reference sequence). This CDR3 spans 15 amino acids. Trimming took 1 base from V and 6 from J, leaving 13 bases between them. CDR3 nucleotide sequence: TGTGCCAGTAGTATAGGGACCGGGCGGACTCAGCCCCAGCATTTT. This translates into CASSIGTGRTQPQHF.

This clone was observed a few times. The chain is built from TRBV9 and TRBJ2-2, with TRBD2 as a possible D gene (5 bases). The CDR3 sequence is 14 residues long. Germline V gene lookup returns CDR1 SGDLS and CDR2 YYNGEE. Trimming stripped 3 bases from V and 6 bases from J, with 12 bases between. The CDR3 bases are TGTGCCAGCAGCGAGGGAGACCTGCCCGGGGAGCTGTTTTTT. Translating it yields CASSEGDLPGELFF.

The gene calls are TRBV10-2 and TRBJ1-4, with no clear D. The ends were cut back, 3 bases at V and 3 bases at J, with 8 bases in the middle. This CDR3 has 14 amino acids. Germline V gene data show CDR1 as WSHSY and CDR2 as SAAADI. The CDR3 region is CASSEWEANEKLFF. The CDR3 DNA follows: TGCGCCAGCAGTGAATGGGAAGCTAATGAAAAACTGTTTTTT.

This clone is termed medium-sized (0.01 to 0.1%). This sequence joins TRBV7-2 and TRBJ2-5; D is unresolved. CDR1 and CDR2 (germline): SGHTA, FQGNSA. The CDR3 covers 13 residues. The germline V and J ends were trimmed by 2 bases and 5 bases, with 9 bases remaining between them. This CDR3 is CASSLQVRETQYF. Written as DNA, the CDR3 is TGTGCCAGCAGCTTACAGGTCCGGGAGACCCAGTACTTC.

V and J are TRBV30 and TRBJ1-5; TRBD1 matches 7 bases. Germline CDR1 and CDR2: GTSNPN and SVGIG (reference sequence). V lost 3 bases to trimming and J lost 5 bases; unmatched junction nucleotides: 4. This CDR3 has 13 amino acids. CDR3: CAWRDTGDQPQHF. The CDR3 bases are TGTGCCTGGAGAGATACAGGGGATCAGCCCCAGCATTTT.

This clone was observed a handful of times. The rearrangement joins TRBV4-1 to TRBJ1-6, with D unclear. The length of the CDR3 is 17 residues. V lost 1 base and J 0 bases, leaving 10 bases between the germline ends. CDR1 and CDR2 (germline): MGHRA, YSYEKL. The CDR3, as DNA: TGCGCCAGCAGCCAAGTTCAAGCGGGCTCCTATAATTCACCCCTCCACTTT. It specifies CASSQVQAGSYNSPLHF.